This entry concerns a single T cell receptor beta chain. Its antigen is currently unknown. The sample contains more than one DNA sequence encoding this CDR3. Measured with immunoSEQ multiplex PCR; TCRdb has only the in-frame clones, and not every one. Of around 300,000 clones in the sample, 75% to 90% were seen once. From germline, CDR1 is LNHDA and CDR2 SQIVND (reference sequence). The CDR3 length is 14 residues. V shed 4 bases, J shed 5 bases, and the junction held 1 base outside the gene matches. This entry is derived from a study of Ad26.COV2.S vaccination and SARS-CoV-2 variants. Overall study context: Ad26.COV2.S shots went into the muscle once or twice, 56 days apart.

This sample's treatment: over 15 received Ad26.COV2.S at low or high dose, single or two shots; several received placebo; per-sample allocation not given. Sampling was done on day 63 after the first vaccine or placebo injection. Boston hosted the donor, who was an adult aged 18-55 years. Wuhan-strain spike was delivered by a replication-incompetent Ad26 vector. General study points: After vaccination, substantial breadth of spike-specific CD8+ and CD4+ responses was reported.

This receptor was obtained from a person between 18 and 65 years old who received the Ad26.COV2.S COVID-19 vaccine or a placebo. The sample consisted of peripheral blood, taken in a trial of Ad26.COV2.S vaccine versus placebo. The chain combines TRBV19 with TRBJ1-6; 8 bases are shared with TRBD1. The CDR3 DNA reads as TGTGCCAGTAGTAGGGGACAGGATAATTCACCCCTCCACTTT. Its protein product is CASSRGQDNSPLHF.